A selection of T cell receptor beta chains follows, all from one sample in a study of cytomegalovirus exposure and HLA in healthy donors. Data came from immunoSEQ multiplex PCR; TCRdb stores just in-frame clones and leaves some out. The sample has approximately 120,000 clones; about 94% are singletons. Material for sequencing was PBMCs. The source of these receptors is a woman younger than 35 in good health and CMV-seronegative. Both conserved end residues are part of each CDR3. D genes are given only for firm matches. Only part of the rows carry a size: once, few, many, or a class if the clone is expanded.

CDR3 DNA | CDR3 protein | clone size | CDR3 length | J gene | V gene | D gene
TGCAGTGCCCAGGGGAGCTATGGCTACACCTTC | CSAQGSYGYTF | NA | 11 | TRBJ1-2 | TRBV20-1 | NA
TGTGCCAGCTTAAAAAGCGGGCCAGAAATCAATGAGCAGTTCTTC | CASLKSGPEINEQFF | NA | 15 | TRBJ2-1 | TRBV18 | NA
TGTGCCAGTAGTTTCCGCCGGGGAGACGAGCAGTACTTC | CASSFRRGDEQYF | NA | 13 | TRBJ2-7 | TRBV19 | NA
TGCGCCAGCAGCCCACAGGGATTCGGAGGGAACACTGAAGCTTTCTTT | CASSPQGFGGNTEAFF | once | 16 | TRBJ1-1 | TRBV5-1 | NA
TGTGCCACCAGCAGAGATATCCGACTAGAAGAGTCCTACGAGCAGTACTTC | CATSRDIRLEESYEQYF | NA | 17 | TRBJ2-7 | TRBV15 | NA
TGTGCCAGCTTCACAAAAGTCCTCTCTGGGGCCAACGTCCTGACTTTC | CASFTKVLSGANVLTF | NA | 16 | TRBJ2-6 | TRBV28 | NA
TGTGCCAGCAGTGTACAGGGGGGGACTGAAGCTTTCTTT | CASSVQGGTEAFF | NA | 13 | TRBJ1-1 | TRBV6-4 | TRBD1
TGTGCCAGCTCACGGTCCGGGACAGATTATGGCTACACCTTC | CASSRSGTDYGYTF | once | 14 | TRBJ1-2 | TRBV18 | TRBD1
TGTGCCAGCAGTTACGTAGCGAGGTACGAGCAGTACTTC | CASSYVARYEQYF | NA | 13 | TRBJ2-7 | TRBV6-6 | NA
TGTGCAAGTCGCTTAGCCTCATACAGGGACCAACCTGGCACTGAAGCTTTCTTT | CASRLASYRDQPGTEAFF | NA | 18 | TRBJ1-1 | TRBV12-2 | NA
TGTGCCAGCAGCTTCTCTAGCGGGGGGGCGGTGAATGAGCAGTTCTTC | CASSFSSGGAVNEQFF | NA | 16 | TRBJ2-1 | TRBV7-9 | TRBD2
TGCGCCAGCAGCTTGTCCAGGGGGGAGACCCAGTACTTC | CASSLSRGETQYF | NA | 13 | TRBJ2-5 | TRBV5-1 | TRBD1
TGTGCCAGCAGCGCCCGAGGGAATCACAATCAGCCCCAGCATTTT | CASSARGNHNQPQHF | NA | 15 | TRBJ1-5 | TRBV9 | NA
TGCAGCGCATCGACTAGCGGGAACAATGAGCAGTTCTTC | CSASTSGNNEQFF | NA | 13 | TRBJ2-1 | TRBV29-1 | TRBD2
TGTGCCAGCTCACCGGGCCTAGCCCATGAGCAGTTCTTC | CASSPGLAHEQFF | NA | 13 | TRBJ2-1 | TRBV18 | NA
TGTGCCAGCAGCTTTTCGGCGGAGGAAAAACTGTTTTTT | CASSFSAEEKLFF | NA | 13 | TRBJ1-4 | TRBV7-9 | NA
TGTGCCAGTAGTACCCGGGACAGCCCGTTGAACACCGGGGAGCTGTTTTTT | CASSTRDSPLNTGELFF | NA | 17 | TRBJ2-2 | TRBV19 | TRBD1
TGTGCCAGTAGTACCTGGGGGGGGGCTGTAAATAGCAATCAGCCCCAGCATTTT | CASSTWGGAVNSNQPQHF | NA | 18 | TRBJ1-5 | TRBV19 | NA
TGTGCCAGCAGGCATCCGGGACTCACTGGGGCCCAGTACTTC | CASRHPGLTGAQYF | NA | 14 | TRBJ2-5 | TRBV6-6 | NA
TGCGCCAGCAGCGCCTCCGGAGCCTACAATGAGCAGTTCTTC | CASSASGAYNEQFF | once | 14 | TRBJ2-1 | TRBV4-1 | NA
TGTGCCAGCAGTGTTCCCTGGACAGGTTCTAACGAGCAGTACTTC | CASSVPWTGSNEQYF | NA | 15 | TRBJ2-7 | TRBV6-1 | TRBD1
TGTGCCAGCAGCAGGTGGCCCAGTAGAGGGACAGATACGCAGTATTTT | CASSRWPSRGTDTQYF | few | 16 | TRBJ2-3 | TRBV7-9 | NA
TGTGCCAGCAGTCCCCCATCCGGCTCTGGAAACACCATATATTTT | CASSPPSGSGNTIYF | NA | 15 | TRBJ1-3 | TRBV6-1 | NA
TGTGCCAGCAGGGTACAGCCGAACACTGAAGCTTTCTTT | CASRVQPNTEAFF | NA | 13 | TRBJ1-1 | TRBV7-3 | NA
TGCGCCAGCAGCTACCCTGGACAAAACACTGAAGCTTTCTTT | CASSYPGQNTEAFF | NA | 14 | TRBJ1-1 | TRBV5-1 | NA
TGTGCCAGCAGTTTAAGGTTGGGGGGTAGAACCGCTGAAGCTTTCTTT | CASSLRLGGRTAEAFF | NA | 16 | TRBJ1-1 | TRBV27 | NA
TGTGCCAGCAGTTCCCCCGACCCATGGAGAAGCTCCTACGAGCAGTACTTC | CASSSPDPWRSSYEQYF | NA | 17 | TRBJ2-7 | TRBV28 | NA
TGTGCCAGCAGCTCAGGGACAGGGTACTATGGCTACACCTTC | CASSSGTGYYGYTF | NA | 14 | TRBJ1-2 | TRBV5-4 | TRBD1
TGTGCCAGCAGGGACAGCGGCTCTGGGGCCAACGTCCTGACTTTC | CASRDSGSGANVLTF | NA | 15 | TRBJ2-6 | TRBV6-1 | NA
TGTGCCAGTAGAAGCCCGGGACAGATCACAGATACGCAGTATTTT | CASRSPGQITDTQYF | NA | 15 | TRBJ2-3 | TRBV11-2 | TRBD1
TGTGCCAGCAGACAGGGAACGGATCAGCCCCAGCATTTT | CASRQGTDQPQHF | NA | 13 | TRBJ1-5 | TRBV27 | NA
TGTGCCTGGGCCGACACAACCTACGAGCAGTACTTC | CAWADTTYEQYF | NA | 12 | TRBJ2-7 | TRBV30 | NA
TGTGCCAGCAGTGCCGGAGCGGCAGGCTACACCTTC | CASSAGAAGYTF | once | 12 | TRBJ1-2 | TRBV25-1 | NA
TGTGCCAGCAGTTACGACTACGTTCCCGGAAGGAATGAGCAGTTCTTC | CASSYDYVPGRNEQFF | NA | 16 | TRBJ2-1 | TRBV6-5 | NA
TGTGCCAGCAGTTTACCCGGGACAGTAAACACTGAAGCTTTCTTT | CASSLPGTVNTEAFF | NA | 15 | TRBJ1-1 | TRBV28 | TRBD1
TGTGCCAGCAGCTTGACTAGCGGGAATTGGGAGCAGTTCTTC | CASSLTSGNWEQFF | NA | 14 | TRBJ2-1 | TRBV5-5 | TRBD2
TGTGCCAGCTCACCCCCTCAAGGGGAGGGTGGCTACACCTTC | CASSPPQGEGGYTF | NA | 14 | TRBJ1-2 | TRBV18 | NA
TGTGCCAGCTCCATGGACAGAGACACTGAAGCTTTCTTT | CASSMDRDTEAFF | NA | 13 | TRBJ1-1 | TRBV18 | NA
TGTGCCAGCAGTTACTCCACAGGCCGCACAGATACGCAGTATTTT | CASSYSTGRTDTQYF | NA | 15 | TRBJ2-3 | TRBV6-5 | NA
TGTGCCAGCAGCCCAGAACTAGCGGGAGATTACAATGAGCAGTTCTTC | CASSPELAGDYNEQFF | NA | 16 | TRBJ2-1 | TRBV7-3 | TRBD2
TGTGCCAGCAGCTTAAGTACGGCAGGGAATAATTCACCCCTCCACTTT | CASSLSTAGNNSPLHF | NA | 16 | TRBJ1-6 | TRBV5-4 | NA
TGTGCCAGCAGCGTACGCGGGAGGGCAGACAATGAGCAGTTCTTC | CASSVRGRADNEQFF | NA | 15 | TRBJ2-1 | TRBV9 | TRBD2
TGCGCCAGCAGCCCGACAGGGATAGAATACGAGCAGTACTTC | CASSPTGIEYEQYF | NA | 14 | TRBJ2-7 | TRBV5-1 | TRBD1
TGTGCTAGTGGTTTCGGCGGTCCTATCAGCTCCTACAATGAGCAGTTCTTC | CASGFGGPISSYNEQFF | NA | 17 | TRBJ2-1 | TRBV12-5 | NA
TGTGCCACCAGCACCTCTGCAGGAAACTCCTACGAGCAGTACTTC | CATSTSAGNSYEQYF | NA | 15 | TRBJ2-7 | TRBV15 | NA
TGTGCCAGCAGTCTAAATAATTCACCCCTCCACTTT | CASSLNNSPLHF | few | 12 | TRBJ1-6 | TRBV6-5 | NA
TGTGCCAGCAGTAGATCCGGGGCCAGGGGGGAGCAGTACTTC | CASSRSGARGEQYF | NA | 14 | TRBJ2-7 | TRBV5-4 | TRBD1
TGCGCCAGCAGCCAAGGGACAGATTCCTACGGCTACACCTTC | CASSQGTDSYGYTF | NA | 14 | TRBJ1-2 | TRBV4-1 | NA
TGTGCCAGCAGGCCCTGGGAGCTCTACACAGATACGCAGTATTTT | CASRPWELYTDTQYF | NA | 15 | TRBJ2-3 | TRBV6-5 | NA
TGTGCCAGCTCACCACCTCGGGGGGCGGGCGAGCAGTACTTC | CASSPPRGAGEQYF | NA | 14 | TRBJ2-7 | TRBV18 | NA
TGCGCCAGCAGCCTTTTTGAAGGGGCCCAAGGAACAGGTTACGAGCAGTACTTC | CASSLFEGAQGTGYEQYF | NA | 18 | TRBJ2-7 | TRBV4-1 | NA
TGTGCCAGCAGTTTCCGGGACAGTTACAATGAGCAGTTCTTC | CASSFRDSYNEQFF | NA | 14 | TRBJ2-1 | TRBV28 | TRBD1
TGTGCCAGCAGTCCGCCCGGGACAGGGGGTCTCGACTATGGCTACACCTTC | CASSPPGTGGLDYGYTF | NA | 17 | TRBJ1-2 | TRBV28 | TRBD1
TGTGCCAGCAGCTTAGAAGTAGCAGGGCAGGATGAGACCCAGTACTTC | CASSLEVAGQDETQYF | NA | 16 | TRBJ2-5 | TRBV11-2 | NA